One TCR beta chain is described in this entry. The data stem from a study of Ad26.COV2.S vaccination and SARS-CoV-2 variants. Treatment denoted: over 15 received Ad26.COV2.S at low or high dose, single or two shots; about 5 received placebo; per-sample allocation not given. Sampling happened 63 days after the first vaccine or placebo injection. From germline, CDR1 is ENHRY and CDR2 SYGVKD. The V end was cut by 2 bases, the J end by 5 bases, with 10 bases between. The CDR3 runs to 13 residues. Libraries were prepared by immunoSEQ multiplex PCR; TCRdb keeps only in-frame clonotypes and omits some of them. The sample holds approximately 480,000 clones, around nine tenths seen once.

The receptor was derived from a person between 18 and 60 years old who received the Ad26.COV2.S COVID-19 vaccine or a placebo. V gene TRBV10-3 combines with J gene TRBJ2-7; no reliable D call. The sequenced sample was peripheral blood, obtained in a trial of Ad26.COV2.S vaccine versus placebo. Here the CDR3 DNA reads TGTGCCATCAGTGAGGGCTTCGGCGACGAGCAGTACTTC. Translated, it gives CAISEGFGDEQYF.